Each of the 20 T cell receptor beta chains below was sequenced from the same sample in a study of blood T cell repertoires in COVID-19. Some clones are missing from TCRdb's copy, which holds only in-frame ones; the method was immunoSEQ multiplex PCR. This table holds a few hundred thousand clones, 82% found once. The sample was peripheral blood. These receptors originate from a woman in her 70s with COVID-19, enrolled during active disease.

This clone has just a few counts. This chain joins TRBV10-3 and TRBJ2-3; weak D call: TRBD2 (5 bases). This CDR3 region has 15 residues. Germline CDR1 reads ENHRY; CDR2 reads SYGVKD. Trimming removed 7 bases from V and 3 bases from J, with 17 bases in between. The CDR3 DNA is TGTGCCATCAAATCGCAACTAGGTAGGACAGATACGCAGTATTTT. It translates to CAIKSQLGRTDTQYF.

Only one count was recorded for this clone. This chain joins TRBV2 and TRBJ1-2; D uncertain. The CDR3 totals 12 residues. Trimming took off 0 bases at V and 8 bases at J, with 7 bases between the two ends. From germline, CDR1 is SNHLY and CDR2 FYNNEI. The CDR3: CASSEAVEGYTF. The CDR3 DNA sequence: TGTGCCAGCAGTGAAGCGGTAGAGGGCTACACCTTC.

The chain uses TRBV28 and TRBJ1-2, with D possibly matching TRBD1 (6 bases). CDR3 length: 12 residues. Germline V CDR1 and CDR2: MDHEN, SYDVKM. V lost 5 bases and J lost 6, with 10 bases in between. This CDR3 reads CASSGNRDGYTF. The CDR3 DNA reads TGTGCCAGCAGTGGAAACAGGGATGGCTACACCTTC.

The chain recombines TRBV27 with TRBJ2-7; 12 positions agree with TRBD2. Germline loops: CDR1 MNHEY, CDR2 SMNVEV (reference sequence). This CDR3 region has 15 residues. V dropped 5 bases and J dropped 2; count of bases not matched to a gene: 4. CDR3 loop: CASSPWTSGTYEQYF. CDR3 DNA: TGTGCCAGCAGTCCTTGGACTAGCGGGACCTACGAGCAGTACTTC.

This clone appeared a few times. One end of the junction is discordant with germline, which a read error may explain. The chain couples TRBV7-9 to TRBJ1-5; D is unresolved. Germline CDR1 and CDR2: SEHNR and FQNEAQ (reference sequence). This CDR3 is 13 amino acids long. Here the CDR3 DNA reads TGTGCCACCAGCTATGGCTCCAATCAGCCCCAGCATTTT. It codes for CATSYGSNQPQHF.

The CDR3 sequence is CASSLNRGLPYKFYEQYF. CDR3 in DNA: TGTGCCAGCAGTTTAAATCGGGGACTCCCATACAAGTTCTACGAGCAGTACTTC. The chain uses TRBV27 and TRBJ2-7; a weak D match, TRBD2 (6 bases). The CDR3 covers 18 residues. V was shortened by 2 bases and J by 3 bases, with 23 bases between the two germline ends. The germline CDR1 and CDR2 sequences are MNHEY and SMNVEV (reference sequence).

The J gene is TRBJ2-5, the V gene TRBV9, with D unresolved. CDR1 and CDR2 from the germline V gene are SGDLS and YYNGEE. The CDR3 contains 14 residues. The V end was cut by 0 bases, the J end by 2 bases, with 8 bases between. The CDR3 DNA is TGTGCCAGCAGCGTAGGAAGCGATCAAGAGACCCAGTACTTC. Translating it yields CASSVGSDQETQYF.

The chain couples TRBV11-3 to TRBJ2-3, with 7 bases identical to TRBD2. Trimming removed 0 bases from V and 4 bases from J; junction bases left unmatched: 10. The germline CDR1 and CDR2 sequences are SGHNT and YENEEA. The CDR3 covers 17 residues. For the CDR3, the DNA is TGTGCCAGCAGCTTAGATTCCGCGGGAGATACTCCAGATACGCAGTATTTT. Translating it yields CASSLDSAGDTPDTQYF.

The V gene is TRBV27, the J gene TRBJ1-2; TRBD1 agrees at 7 bases. Germline CDR1 and CDR2: MNHEY and SMNVEV (reference sequence). This CDR3 contains 15 residues. V was pared by 3 bases and J by 5 bases, with 9 bases of the junction left unmatched. Written as DNA, the CDR3 is TGTGCCAGCAGTTTGCGTGGACAGGTGCAATATGGCTACACCTTC. It yields the protein CASSLRGQVQYGYTF.

The V gene is TRBV10-3, the J gene TRBJ2-7, with D possibly being TRBD2 (6 bases). The CDR3 spans 15 residues. The V end was cut by 4 bases, the J end by 2 bases, with 15 bases between. In germline, CDR1 is ENHRY, CDR2 SYGVKD. The CDR3, as DNA: TGTGCCATCAGTGGTGGGATAGCGGATACCTACGAGCAGTACTTC. Translation gives CAISGGIADTYEQYF.

The gene calls are TRBV5-4 and TRBJ2-1; TRBD2 matches 11 bases. The CDR3 has 15 amino acids. J lost 7 bases, V lost 4 bases, and 7 bases had no gene match. Per the germline V gene, CDR1 is SGHNT and CDR2 is YYREEE (reference sequence). CDR3 sequence reads: CASSPGLAGRNEQFF. For the CDR3, the DNA is TGTGCCAGCAGCCCCGGACTAGCGGGTAGGAATGAGCAGTTCTTC.

The chain recombines TRBV29-1 with TRBJ2-1, with D possibly being TRBD1 (6 bases). V was trimmed by 6 bases and J by 5 bases, leaving 17 bases between them. Germline CDR1 and CDR2: SQVTM and ANQGSEA. There are 14 residues in the CDR3. The CDR3 sequence is CSVDTDRTDNEQFF. CDR3 in DNA: TGCAGCGTCGACACCGACAGGACAGACAATGAGCAGTTCTTC.

This rearrangement joins TRBV28 to TRBJ1-5, with a tentative D call TRBD1 (5 bases). This CDR3 is built from 14 residues. Germline lookup yields CDR1 MDHEN and CDR2 SYDVKM. Deletions cut 8 bases from V and 0 bases from J, with 11 bases between. The CDR3: CASGWGDSNQPQHF. As DNA, the CDR3 is TGTGCCAGCGGGTGGGGGGATAGCAATCAGCCCCAGCATTTT.

The chain is built from TRBV7-2 and TRBJ2-5; TRBD1 aligns across 9 bases. The J segment lost 6 bases and the V segment lost 5 bases, leaving 7 bases of the junction unmatched. The length of the CDR3 is 14 residues. Per germline, CDR1 SGHTA and CDR2 FQGNSA. The CDR3 DNA reads as TGTGCCAGCAGCCCGGGACAGGGAACAAAGACCCAGTACTTC. Protein sequence: CASSPGQGTKTQYF. Based on the CDR3 plus reference TRBV7-2 and TRBJ2-5, the full variable domain is GAGVSQSPSNKVTEKGKDVELRCDPISGHTALYWYRQSLGQGLEFLIYFQGNSAPDKSGLPSDRFSAERTGGSVSTLTIQRTQQEDSAVYLCASSPGQGTKTQYFGPGTRLLVL.

The chain uses TRBV19 and TRBJ1-5; the D is unclear. Per the germline V gene, CDR1 is LNHDA and CDR2 is SQIVND (reference sequence). Trimming shortened V by 8 bases and J by 3 bases, and 8 bases separated the two germline ends. The CDR3 totals 12 residues. CDR3: CASQSPNQPQHF. The DNA of the CDR3 is TGTGCCAGTCAGTCCCCCAATCAGCCCCAGCATTTT.

The V and J genes are TRBV27 and TRBJ1-2; 8 nucleotides agree with TRBD1. The CDR3 is 15 amino acids. The V and J ends lost 6 bases and 5 bases, in that order; junction bases with no gene match: 11. Germline CDR1 MNHEY, CDR2 SMNVEV (reference sequence). CDR3 loop: CASRPPGQDLYGYTF. DNA of the CDR3: TGTGCCAGCAGACCTCCGGGACAGGACCTTTATGGCTACACCTTC.

The rearrangement links TRBV3-1 (or the pseudogene TRBV3-2) to TRBJ2-2, with D possibly TRBD1 on 6 matching bases. The V and J ends lost 1 base and 5 bases respectively, with 8 bases between them. Germline assignment: CDR1 LGHDT and CDR2 YNNKEL (reference sequence). The CDR3 is made up of 14 amino acids. The CDR3 reads CASSQADRTGELFF. The CDR3 bases are TGTGCCAGCAGCCAAGCCGACAGGACCGGGGAGCTGTTTTTT.

This clone was recorded once. As DNA, the CDR3 is TGTGCCAGCAGCCCGAGACAGGCCACTGAAGCTTTCTTT. This sequence encodes CASSPRQATEAFF. The chain employs TRBV28 and TRBJ1-1, with D perhaps matching TRBD1 (6 bases). The CDR3 consists of 13 residues. V lost 6 bases to trimming and J lost 4 bases, with 12 bases between them. Per germline, CDR1 MDHEN and CDR2 SYDVKM. The whole variable domain, remainder taken from reference TRBV28 and TRBJ1-1, is DVKVTQSSRYLVKRTGEKVFLECVQDMDHENMFWYRQDPGLGLRLIYFSYDVKMKEKGDIPEGYSVSREKKERFSLILESASTNQTSMYLCASSPRQATEAFFGQGTRLTVV.

V is TRBV4-3 and J is TRBJ2-6; 11 nucleotides align to TRBD2. The CDR3 is made up of 19 amino acids. After removal of 0 bases from V and 3 bases from J, the junction contained 7 bases not matched to a gene. Germline-derived CDR1 and CDR2 are LGHNA and YSLEER. CDR3 sequence (DNA): TGCGCCAGCAGCCAAGAGGCACTAGCGGGAGTGGGTGGGGCCAACGTCCTGACTTTC. This codes for CASSQEALAGVGGANVLTF.

The gene calls are TRBV7-3 and TRBJ2-1; TRBD2 matches at 7 bases. In germline, CDR1 is SGHTA, CDR2 FQGTGA. The CDR3 totals 16 residues. The J segment lost 9 bases and the V segment lost 1 base, leaving 12 bases of the junction unmatched. The CDR3 spells CASSLMGLAEAGEQFF. CDR3 DNA: TGTGCCAGCAGCTTAATGGGCCTAGCGGAGGCGGGTGAGCAGTTCTTC.